The text below deals with one TCR beta chain. No antigen is known for it. The data originate from a study of shared clonotypes between healthy human individuals. The CDR3 extends over 15 amino acids. The germline V gene encodes CDR1 MNHEY and CDR2 SVGAGI. V lost 5 bases, J lost 8 bases, and 9 bases stayed unmatched. Splitting of each subset's genomic DNA was done evenly across several immunoSEQ plates. Original processing methods: Filtering differed since immunoSEQ provided only junctions, with no quality scores. This table comes from immunoSEQ multiplex PCR, and its TCRdb copy is limited to in-frame clones, with some not included. The V and J calls and clone size are taken from that table; D and trimming were inferred from the DNA. Seen here are 950,000 to 1,300,000 clones, 60% to 80% observed once, and the top ten hold about 1.5%. Study results and caveats: Sequencing depth was expected to affect clonotype sharing among donors. Larger estimated richness was generally seen in naive subsets than in memory subsets.

The receptor was isolated from a man between 18 and 29 years old in good health. This sequence joins TRBV6-5 and TRBJ2-1, with 10 bases that match TRBD2. Sequenced sample: memory CD4+ T cells sorted from blood. Sample subset: CD45RA-negative fraction. The CDR3 DNA sequence: TGTGCCAGCAGTGTTTCTAGCGGGAGTAGCTATGAGCAGTTCTTC. As protein: CASSVSSGSSYEQFF.